Each of the 2 T cell receptor beta chains below was sequenced from the same sample in a study of blood T cell repertoires in COVID-19. Clones were sequenced by immunoSEQ multiplex PCR, and TCRdb holds only the in-frame ones, with some missing. The table includes 130,000 to 150,000 clones, roughly 90% detected once. Material: peripheral blood. The source of these receptors is a human donor in a cohort sampled during active COVID-19.

The chain recombines TRBV7-9 with TRBJ2-5; tentatively, D is TRBD1 (5 bases). CDR1 and CDR2 (germline): SEHNR, FQNEAQ (reference sequence). The CDR3 loop spans 15 amino acids. V lost 0 bases and J 5 bases, leaving 13 bases between the germline ends. The DNA of the CDR3 is TGTGCCAGCAGCTTAGCAACTCTAGGGGCGGAGACCCAGTACTTC. Protein product: CASSLATLGAETQYF.

The J gene is TRBJ2-1, the V gene TRBV7-3; TRBD2 matches at 13 bases. The CDR3 runs to 15 residues. Germline CDR1 is SGHTA and CDR2 is FQGTGA. The V gene end was trimmed by 4 bases and the J gene end by 8 bases; junction bases not matched to a gene: 5. Here the CDR3 DNA reads TGTGCCAGCAGCTCATGGACTAGCGGGAGTTATGAGCAGTTCTTC. Encoded protein: CASSSWTSGSYEQFF.